The source of this T cell receptor (beta chain) is a study of a mutant IDH1 vaccine in newly diagnosed glioma (dated by TCRdb to about 2021). For the study in its entirety: Of the 25 to 40 patients who were treated, around 62% were male and about 40% were female, and the mean age was about 37 years. Before enrollment, most patients had been given radiochemotherapy with temozolomide as standard therapy, while the rest had received either radiotherapy alone or temozolomide alone. Peripheral blood was drawn at six visits: V03 (baseline), V05, V07, V10, V12 and V13. For exploratory analyses, longitudinal TCRB deep sequencing was carried out in around 26 treated patients wherever samples were available.

Library construction relied on the immunoSEQ multiplex PCR assay. Rearranged TCR beta chain sequences were amplified using the hsTCRB Kit according to the manufacturer's protocol. TCRB libraries were sequenced on an Illumina MiSeq. The paper's data handling went like this. The proprietary platform of the kit vendor was used for demultiplexing, trimming and gene mapping. What TCRdb holds here is the immuneACCESS table cut down to in-frame rearrangements. Part of the clones is not present; checked against another copy, under half of the missing clones reflect an unresolved V gene, and the others are unexplained. The V and J calls and the clone size are those of that table, but D and trimming were determined from the DNA. The table for this sample lists 50,000 to 65,000 clones; roughly 80% of them were counted only once. The ten largest account for 1.5% to 2% of the sample. What the authors observed across the whole study: Pseudoprogression seemed to be unrelated to changes in the top peripheral T cell clonotypes found by TCRB sequencing. Availability determined which PBMC samples were chosen for TCRB deep sequencing. Immune responses induced by the vaccine were seen in approximately 93% of patients across multiple MHC alleles. According to the authors, sample limitations meant that analyses of patient blood samples could not be reproduced.

In the germline V gene, CDR1 corresponds to SGHTA and CDR2 to FQGNSA. Trimming takes 4 bases from V and 4 bases from J, and the germline ends sit 4 bases apart. Inclusive of the bounding cysteine and phenylalanine, the CDR3 is 11 residues long. Left in the record is the CDR3 DNA by itself, 33 bases read in frame from the first base. Remarks on this clone: The specificity of this receptor is unknown. No quality values exist for individual bases; no much larger clone is one base distant.

Interpreted using the paper, the time point label stands for: baseline, week 1 (first vaccination visit). The treatment or condition label corresponds to: pre-vaccination baseline after standard-of-care therapy. Donors had newly diagnosed WHO grade 3 or 4 IDH1-mutant astrocytomas with loss of nuclear ATRX. The samples were drawn from NOA16, a multicentre, single-arm, open-label phase I trial in Germany that tested a mutant IDH1 peptide vaccine in humans for the first time. Visit V03 blood draws served as the baseline sample for immunogenicity testing. Genomic DNA for TCRB sequencing was isolated from EDTA blood with the DNeasy Blood and Tissue Kit.

The sample consisted of PBMCs, taken from a glioma patient treated with radiotherapy, temozolomide or both. This receptor was identified in a woman between 35 and 50 years old with glioma. The sequence is built from TRBV7-2 and TRBJ2-5; the D gene identity is not certain. The DNA sequence is TGTGCCAGCAGCTCCACAGAGACCCAGTACTTC. Its protein is CASSSTETQYF.